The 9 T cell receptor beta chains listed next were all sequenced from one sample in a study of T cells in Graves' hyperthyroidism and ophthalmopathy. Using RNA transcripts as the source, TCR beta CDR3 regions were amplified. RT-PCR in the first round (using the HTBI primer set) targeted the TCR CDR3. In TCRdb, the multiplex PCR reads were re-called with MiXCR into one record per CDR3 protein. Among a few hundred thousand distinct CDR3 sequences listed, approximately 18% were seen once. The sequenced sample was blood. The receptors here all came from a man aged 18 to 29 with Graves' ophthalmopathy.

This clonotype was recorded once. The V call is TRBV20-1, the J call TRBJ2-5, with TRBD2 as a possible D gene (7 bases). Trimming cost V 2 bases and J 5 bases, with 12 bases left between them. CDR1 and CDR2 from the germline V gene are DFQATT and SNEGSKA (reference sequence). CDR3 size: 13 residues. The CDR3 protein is CSARLRGLETQYF. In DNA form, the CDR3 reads TGCAGTGCTAGATTGCGGGGGCTGGAGACCCAGTACTTC.

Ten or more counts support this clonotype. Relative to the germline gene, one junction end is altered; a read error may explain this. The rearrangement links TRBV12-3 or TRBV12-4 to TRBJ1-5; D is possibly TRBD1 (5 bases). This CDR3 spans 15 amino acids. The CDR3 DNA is TGTGCCAGCATTTTAGGGGACTCCATGAATCAGCCCCAGCATTTT. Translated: CASILGDSMNQPQHF.

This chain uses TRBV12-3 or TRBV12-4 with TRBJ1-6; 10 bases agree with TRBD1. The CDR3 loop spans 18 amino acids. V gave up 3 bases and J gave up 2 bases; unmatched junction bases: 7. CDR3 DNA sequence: TGTGCCAGCAGTTTTGACGGGACAGGGGCCACCTATAATTCACCCCTCCACTTT. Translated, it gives CASSFDGTGATYNSPLHF.

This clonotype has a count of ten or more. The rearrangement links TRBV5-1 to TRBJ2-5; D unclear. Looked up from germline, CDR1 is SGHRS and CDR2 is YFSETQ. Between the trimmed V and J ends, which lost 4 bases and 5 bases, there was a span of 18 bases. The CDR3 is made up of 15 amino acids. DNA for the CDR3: TGCGCCAGCAGCCCCACCGTCTTGAGTCAGGAGACCCAGTACTTC. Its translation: CASSPTVLSQETQYF.

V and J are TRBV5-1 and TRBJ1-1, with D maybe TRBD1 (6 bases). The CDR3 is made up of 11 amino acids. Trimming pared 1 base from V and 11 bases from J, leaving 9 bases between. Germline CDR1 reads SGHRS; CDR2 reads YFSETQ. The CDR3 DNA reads TGCGCCAGCAGCTTGTGGGGGCAGGCTTTCTTT. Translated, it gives CASSLWGQAFF. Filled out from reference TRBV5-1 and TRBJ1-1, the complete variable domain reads KAGVTQTPRYLIKTRGQQVTLSCSPISGHRSVSWYQQTPGQGLQFLFEYFSETQRNKGNFPGRFSGRQFSNSRSEMNVSTLELGDSALYLCASSLWGQAFFGQGTRLTVV.

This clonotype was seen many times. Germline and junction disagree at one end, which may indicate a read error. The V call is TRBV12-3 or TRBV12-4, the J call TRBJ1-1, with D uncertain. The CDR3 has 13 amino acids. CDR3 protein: CASSLGMNTEAFF. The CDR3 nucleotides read TGTGCCAGCAGCTTAGGAATGAACACTGAAGCTTTCTTT.

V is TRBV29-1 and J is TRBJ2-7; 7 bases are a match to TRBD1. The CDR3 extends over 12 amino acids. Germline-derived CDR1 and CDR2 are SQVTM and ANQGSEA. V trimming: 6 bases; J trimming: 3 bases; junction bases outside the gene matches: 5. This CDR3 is CSVQQGRYEQYF. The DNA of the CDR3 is TGCAGCGTACAACAGGGGCGCTACGAGCAGTACTTC.

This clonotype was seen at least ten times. CDR3 sequence reads: CASSLGLAGVSYEQYF. The CDR3 DNA reads TGTGCCAGCAGTTTAGGGCTAGCGGGGGTATCCTACGAGCAGTACTTC. The chain has TRBV27 and TRBJ2-7; TRBD2 aligns across 10 bases. CDR1 MNHEY and CDR2 SMNVEV come from the germline V gene (reference sequence). Trimming at V came to 2 bases and at J to 1 base, leaving 5 bases not matched to a gene. This CDR3 has 16 amino acids.

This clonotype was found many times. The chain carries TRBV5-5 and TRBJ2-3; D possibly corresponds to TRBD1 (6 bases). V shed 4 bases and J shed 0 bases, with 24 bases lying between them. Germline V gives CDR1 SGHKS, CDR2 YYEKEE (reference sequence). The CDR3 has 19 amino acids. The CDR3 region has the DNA TGTGCCAGCAGCCGCTACAGGGCCGAGGGATACTCTAGCACAGATACGCAGTATTTT. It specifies CASSRYRAEGYSSTDTQYF. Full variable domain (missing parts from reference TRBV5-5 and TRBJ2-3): DAGVTQSPTHLIKTRGQQVTLRCSPISGHKSVSWYQQVLGQGPQFIFQYYEKEERGRGNFPDRFSARQFPNYSSELNVNALLLGDSALYLCASSRYRAEGYSSTDTQYFGPGTRLTVL.